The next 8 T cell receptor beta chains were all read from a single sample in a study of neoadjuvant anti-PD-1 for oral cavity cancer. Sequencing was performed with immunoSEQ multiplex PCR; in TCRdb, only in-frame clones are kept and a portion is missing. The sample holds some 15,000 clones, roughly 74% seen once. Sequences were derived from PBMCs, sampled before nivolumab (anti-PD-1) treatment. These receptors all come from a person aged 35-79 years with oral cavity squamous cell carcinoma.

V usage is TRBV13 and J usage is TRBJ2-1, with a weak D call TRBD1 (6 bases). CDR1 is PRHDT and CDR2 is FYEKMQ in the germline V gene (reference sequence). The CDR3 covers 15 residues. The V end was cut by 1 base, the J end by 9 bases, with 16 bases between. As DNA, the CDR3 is TGTGCCAGCAGCTTAGTTTCAGGGGCCAAAGGTGAGCAGTTCTTC. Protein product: CASSLVSGAKGEQFF.

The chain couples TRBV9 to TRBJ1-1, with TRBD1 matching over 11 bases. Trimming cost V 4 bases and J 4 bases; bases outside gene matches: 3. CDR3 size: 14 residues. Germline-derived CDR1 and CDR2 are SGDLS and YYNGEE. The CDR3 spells CASSPGQGVTEAFF. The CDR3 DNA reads TGTGCCAGCAGCCCGGGACAGGGGGTCACTGAAGCTTTCTTT.

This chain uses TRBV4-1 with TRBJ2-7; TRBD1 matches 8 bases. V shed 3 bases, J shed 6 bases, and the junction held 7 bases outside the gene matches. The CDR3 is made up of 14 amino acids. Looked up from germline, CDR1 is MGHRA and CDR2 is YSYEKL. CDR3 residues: CASSHGQGAGEQYF. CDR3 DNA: TGCGCCAGCAGCCACGGACAGGGAGCGGGCGAGCAGTACTTC.

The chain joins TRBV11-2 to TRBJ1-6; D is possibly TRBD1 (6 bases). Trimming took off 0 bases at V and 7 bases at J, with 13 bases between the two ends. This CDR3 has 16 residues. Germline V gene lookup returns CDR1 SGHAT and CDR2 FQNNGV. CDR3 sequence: CASSLDQGGRNSPLHF. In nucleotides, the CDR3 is TGTGCCAGCAGCTTAGATCAAGGGGGTAGAAATTCACCCCTCCACTTT.

The CDR3 coding sequence is TGTGCCAGCAGTTACTTAGGGGCCGTCAATCAGCCCCAGCATTTT. This gives the protein CASSYLGAVNQPQHF. The chain has TRBV6-6 and TRBJ1-5, with D tentatively TRBD1 (5 bases). This CDR3 is 15 amino acids long. V lost 1 base and J 3 bases, leaving 10 bases between the germline ends. Germline-derived CDR1 and CDR2 are MNHNY and SVGAGI (reference sequence).

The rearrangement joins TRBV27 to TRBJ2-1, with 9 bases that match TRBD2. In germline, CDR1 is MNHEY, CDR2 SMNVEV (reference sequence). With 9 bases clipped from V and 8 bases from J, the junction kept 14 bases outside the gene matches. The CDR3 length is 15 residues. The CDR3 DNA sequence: TGTGCCAGTTGCCCCGCGGCGGGGGGGCTGGATGAGCAGTTCTTC. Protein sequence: CASCPAAGGLDEQFF.

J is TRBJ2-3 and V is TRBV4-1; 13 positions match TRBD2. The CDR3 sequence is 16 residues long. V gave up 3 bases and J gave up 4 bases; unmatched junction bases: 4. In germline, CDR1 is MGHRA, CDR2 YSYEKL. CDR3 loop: CASSHKTSGGADTQYF. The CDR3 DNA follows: TGCGCCAGCAGCCACAAAACTAGCGGGGGGGCAGATACGCAGTATTTT.

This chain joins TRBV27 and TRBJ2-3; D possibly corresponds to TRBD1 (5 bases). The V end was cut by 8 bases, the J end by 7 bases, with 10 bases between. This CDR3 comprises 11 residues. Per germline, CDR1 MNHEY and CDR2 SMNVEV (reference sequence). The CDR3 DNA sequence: TGTGCCAGCCGCCAGGGATATACGCAGTATTTT. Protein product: CASRQGYTQYF.